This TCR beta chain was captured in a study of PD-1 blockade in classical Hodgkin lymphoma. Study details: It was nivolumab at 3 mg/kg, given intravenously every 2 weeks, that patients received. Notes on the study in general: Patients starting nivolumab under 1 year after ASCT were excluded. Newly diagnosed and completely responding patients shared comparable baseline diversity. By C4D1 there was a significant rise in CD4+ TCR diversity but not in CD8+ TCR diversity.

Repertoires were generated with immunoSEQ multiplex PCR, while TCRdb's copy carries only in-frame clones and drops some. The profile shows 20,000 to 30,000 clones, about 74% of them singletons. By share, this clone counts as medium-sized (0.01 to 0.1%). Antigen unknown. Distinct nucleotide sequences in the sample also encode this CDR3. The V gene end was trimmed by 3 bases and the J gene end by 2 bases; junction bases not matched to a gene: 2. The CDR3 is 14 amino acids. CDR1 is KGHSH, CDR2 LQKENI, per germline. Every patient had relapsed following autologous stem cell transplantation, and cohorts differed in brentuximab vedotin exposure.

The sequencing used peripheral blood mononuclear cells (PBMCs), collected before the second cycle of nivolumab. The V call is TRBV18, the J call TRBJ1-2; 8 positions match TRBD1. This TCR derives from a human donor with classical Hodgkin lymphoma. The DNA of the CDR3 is TGTGCCAGCTCACCCGGGACAGGCAACTATGGCTACACCTTC. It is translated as CASSPGTGNYGYTF.